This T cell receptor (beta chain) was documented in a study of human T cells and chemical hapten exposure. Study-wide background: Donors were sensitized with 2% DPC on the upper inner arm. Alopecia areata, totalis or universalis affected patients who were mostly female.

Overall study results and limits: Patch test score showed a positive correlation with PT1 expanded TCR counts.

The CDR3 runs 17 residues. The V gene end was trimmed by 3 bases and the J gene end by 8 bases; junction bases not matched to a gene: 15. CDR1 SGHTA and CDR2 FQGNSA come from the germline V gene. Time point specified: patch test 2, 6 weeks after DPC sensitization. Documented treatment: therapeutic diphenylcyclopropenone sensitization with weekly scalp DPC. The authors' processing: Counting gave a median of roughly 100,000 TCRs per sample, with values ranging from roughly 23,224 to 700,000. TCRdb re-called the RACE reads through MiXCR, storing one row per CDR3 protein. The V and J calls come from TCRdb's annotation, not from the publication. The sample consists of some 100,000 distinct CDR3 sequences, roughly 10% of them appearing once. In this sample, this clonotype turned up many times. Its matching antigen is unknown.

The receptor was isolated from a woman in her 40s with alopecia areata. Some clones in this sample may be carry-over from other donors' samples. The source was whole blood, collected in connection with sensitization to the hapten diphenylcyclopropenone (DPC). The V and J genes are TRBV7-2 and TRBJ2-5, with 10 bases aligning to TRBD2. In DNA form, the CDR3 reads TGTGCCAGCAGCTTGTTGGGAGCGGGGGGGCTTCGGGAAACCCAGTACTTC. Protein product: CASSLLGAGGLRETQYF.